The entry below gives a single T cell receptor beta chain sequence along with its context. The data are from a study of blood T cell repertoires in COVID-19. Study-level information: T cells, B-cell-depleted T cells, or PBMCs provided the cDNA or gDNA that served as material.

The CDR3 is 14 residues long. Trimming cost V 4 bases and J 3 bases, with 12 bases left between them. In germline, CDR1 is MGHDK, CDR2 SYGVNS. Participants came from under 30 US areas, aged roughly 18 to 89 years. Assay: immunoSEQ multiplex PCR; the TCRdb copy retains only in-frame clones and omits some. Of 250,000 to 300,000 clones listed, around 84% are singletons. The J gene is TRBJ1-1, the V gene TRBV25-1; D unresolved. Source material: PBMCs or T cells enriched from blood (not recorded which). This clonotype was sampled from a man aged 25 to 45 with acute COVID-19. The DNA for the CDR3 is TGTGCCAGCAGTGCGGATCGGGGAGACACTGAAGCTTTCTTT. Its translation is CASSADRGDTEAFF.